This T cell receptor beta chain was observed in a study of yellow fever vaccine responses in identical twins. Study results and caveats: Twin vaccine T cell responses reportedly seemed partly convergent, partly personalized.

Germline V gene sequence: CDR1 MGHRA, CDR2 YSYEKL. The CDR3 totals 13 residues. V lost 3 bases and J 5 bases, leaving 10 bases between the germline ends. TCRdb independently ran MiXCR on the RT-PCR reads; one entry per CDR3 protein. The sample has 20,000 to 25,000 distinct CDR3 sequences; under 85% are singletons. A note on this clonotype: Antigen unknown.

This material consisted of T cells from blood (PBMCs), unsorted or a sorted subset (not recorded which), taken before or after yellow fever vaccination (not recorded which). The V gene is TRBV4-1, the J gene TRBJ2-5; D is ambiguous. This clonotype was sampled from a young woman who received the yellow fever vaccine. The CDR3 here is CASSQGIRETQYF. The DNA for the CDR3 is TGCGCCAGCAGCCAGGGCATTCGGGAGACCCAGTACTTC.